Detailed here is one T cell receptor beta chain. This same CDR3 is encoded by further DNA sequences in the sample. The data originate from a study of pediatric ulcerative colitis. Trimming pared 0 bases from V and 4 bases from J, leaving 12 bases between. Germline-derived CDR1 and CDR2 are LNHNV and YYDKDF (reference sequence). The CDR3 sequence is 15 residues long. Up to 500,000 reads were sequenced per sample. Libraries were prepared by immunoSEQ multiplex PCR; TCRdb keeps only in-frame clonotypes and omits some of them. The sample yields over 45,000 clones, 60% to 85% seen once. Rectal tissue came from one to two pinch biopsies taken at colonoscopy.

This sequence joins TRBV15 and TRBJ1-2; no firm D call. Specimen: gut tissue. The sequence was collected from a girl aged 10 to 17 with moderate ulcerative colitis. The CDR3 nucleotides are TGTGCCACCAGCAGAGATCTAGGGCGAAGCTATGGCTACACCTTC. Protein product: CATSRDLGRSYGYTF. Variable domain in full (rest from reference TRBV15 and TRBJ1-2): DAMVIQNPRYQVTQFGKPVTLSCSQTLNHNVMYWYQQKSSQAPKLLFHYYDKDFNNEADTPDNFQSRRPNTSFCFLDIRSPGLGDTAMYLCATSRDLGRSYGYTFGSGTRLTVV.